This TCR beta chain was sequenced during a study of graft-versus-host responses after intestinal transplantation. Overall study: All recipients were transplanted with multivisceral, liver-intestinal, or isolated intestinal grafts. Following induction with anti-thymocyte globulin, all recipients were given tacrolimus and steroids for two to four years. Overall study results and limits: Ileal or blood samples showed some GvH clones first, and such clones were also found in recipient marrow.

Clones were read by immunoSEQ multiplex PCR, and TCRdb kept only the in-frame ones, dropping some. The sample carries some 96,000 clones, approximately 90% recorded once. As concerns this clone: What it binds is not known.

The clonotype was recovered from a human patient who received an intestinal transplant, so some T cells may come from the graft donor. The sample in question was PBMCs, obtained 453 days after intestinal transplant.

CDR3 sequence: CACRDGPNEKLFF. The CDR3 coding sequence is TGTGCCTGTAGGGACGGTCCTAATGAAAAACTGTTTTTT. The chain recombines TRBV2 with TRBJ1-4; D is possibly TRBD1 (5 bases). CDR1 is SNHLY and CDR2 is FYNNEI in the germline V gene. This CDR3 has 13 amino acids. V dropped 11 bases and J dropped 3 bases, with 13 bases sitting between them. Together with reference TRBV2 and TRBJ1-4, the CDR3 gives the full variable domain: EPEVTQTPSHQVTQMGQEVILRCVPISNHLYFYWYRQILGQKVEFLVSFYNNEISEKSEIFDDQFSVERPDGSNFTLKIRSTKLEDSAMYFCACRDGPNEKLFFGSGTQLSVL.